This TCR beta chain was sequenced for a study of cytomegalovirus exposure and HLA in healthy donors. Study outcomes and limitations: For presence/absence analyses, sequencing depth was assumed to be roughly uniform across donors.

Germline V gene lookup returns CDR1 SGHRS and CDR2 YFSETQ. Losses at the gene ends were 3 bases for V and 5 bases for J; bases not matched to a gene: 9. The CDR3 is 15 amino acids. Concerning this clone itself: Antigen unknown.

Primers for the PCR totalled 60 Vbeta and 13 Jbeta. Using immunoSEQ multiplex PCR, the repertoire was profiled, and TCRdb retains in-frame clones only, with some absent. The table includes some 50,000 clones, approximately 67% detected once. This TCR derives from a man aged 25-45 years in good health and CMV-seronegative. Specimen: PBMCs. This chain connects TRBV5-1 to TRBJ2-7; 9 positions agree with TRBD2. As DNA, the CDR3 is TGCGCCAGCAGCTGGCGGGGCGGGAGGGAGGACGAGCAGTACTTC. Residues: CASSWRGGREDEQYF.